The TCR beta chain under discussion was sequenced for a study of cytomegalovirus exposure and HLA in healthy donors. About this clone itself: Its antigen is not identified.

The PCR made use of 60 Vbeta and 13 Jbeta primers. Measured with immunoSEQ multiplex PCR; TCRdb has only the in-frame clones, and not every one. The table records about 97,000 clones, about three quarters of them present only once. Findings and limits, study-wide: Altogether, around 160 TCR beta chains were recorded as cytomegalovirus-associated.

Healthy individuals who donated bone marrow served as the donors. This CDR3 spans 14 amino acids. Unmatched junction bases numbered 2, after V lost 4 bases and J lost 2 bases. CDR1 is SGHRS and CDR2 is YFSETQ in the germline V gene. The chain links TRBV5-1 to TRBJ2-1, with 8 nucleotides matching TRBD2. Sequenced: PBMCs. This sequence originates from a man aged 35 to 55 in good health and CMV-seronegative. The DNA of the CDR3 is TGCGCCAGCAGCCTTAGCGGGACCTACAATGAGCAGTTCTTC. The encoded protein is CASSLSGTYNEQFF.